This TCR beta chain emerged from a study of shared clonotypes between healthy human individuals. Per the original data handling: Junction-only sequences produced by ImmunoSEQ had no quality scores, so filtering differed. Profiling relied on immunoSEQ multiplex PCR, and the TCRdb table lists in-frame clones only, not all of them. For V, J and clone size, that table is used; D and trimming come from the DNA. This repertoire shows roughly 700,000 clones, 74% found once; its top ten account for about 1.8%. Overall study results and limits: Naive subsets typically showed greater estimated richness than memory subsets. Sequencing depth was predicted to influence how clonotypes are shared among donors.

Comments on this clone: No antigen is known for it.

CDR1 is KGHSY, CDR2 FQNENV, per germline. The V segment lost 1 base and the J segment 4 bases; nucleotides outside the gene matches: 11. The CDR3 contains 17 residues. The chain couples TRBV16 to TRBJ2-5; 8 bases fit TRBD2. The sample comprised memory CD4+ T cells sorted from blood. Subset: CD45RA-negative fraction. The sequence came from a young woman in good health. The DNA for the CDR3 is TGTGCCAGCAGCCAATTCTTTAGCGGGATACGTCGAGAGACCCAGTACTTC. Protein product: CASSQFFSGIRRETQYF.